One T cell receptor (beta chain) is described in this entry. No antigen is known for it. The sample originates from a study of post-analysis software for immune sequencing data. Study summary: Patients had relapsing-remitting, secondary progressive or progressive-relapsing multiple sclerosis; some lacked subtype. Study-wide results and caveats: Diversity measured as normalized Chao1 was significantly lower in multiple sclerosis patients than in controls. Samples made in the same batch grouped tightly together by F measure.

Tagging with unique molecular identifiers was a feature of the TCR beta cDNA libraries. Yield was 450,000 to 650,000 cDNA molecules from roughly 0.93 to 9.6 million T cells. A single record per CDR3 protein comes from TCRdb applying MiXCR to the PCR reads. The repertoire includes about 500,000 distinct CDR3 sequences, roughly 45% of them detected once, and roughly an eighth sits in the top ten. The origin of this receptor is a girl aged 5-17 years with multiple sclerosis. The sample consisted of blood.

CDR3 loop: CANRDRVKETQYF. The DNA of the CDR3 is TGTGCCAACCGGGACAGGGTGAAAGAGACCCAGTACTTC. The rearrangement uses TRBV30 and TRBJ2-5, with 9 nucleotides matching TRBD1. Germline-derived CDR1 and CDR2 are GTSNPN and SVGIG (reference sequence). V lost 8 bases to trimming and J lost 3 bases; unmatched junction nucleotides: 7. The CDR3 is 13 residues long.